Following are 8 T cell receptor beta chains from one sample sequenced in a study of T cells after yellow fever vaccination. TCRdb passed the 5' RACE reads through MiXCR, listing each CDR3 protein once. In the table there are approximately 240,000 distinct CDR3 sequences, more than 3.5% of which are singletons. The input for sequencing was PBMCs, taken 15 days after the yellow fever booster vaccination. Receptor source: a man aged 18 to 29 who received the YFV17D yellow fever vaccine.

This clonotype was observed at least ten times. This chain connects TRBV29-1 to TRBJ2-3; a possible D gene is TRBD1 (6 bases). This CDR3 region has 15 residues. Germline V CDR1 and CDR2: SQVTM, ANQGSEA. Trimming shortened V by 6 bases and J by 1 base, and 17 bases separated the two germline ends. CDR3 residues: CSVTGQGPGTDTQYF. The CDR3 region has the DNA TGCAGCGTCACGGGGCAGGGGCCTGGCACAGATACGCAGTATTTT.

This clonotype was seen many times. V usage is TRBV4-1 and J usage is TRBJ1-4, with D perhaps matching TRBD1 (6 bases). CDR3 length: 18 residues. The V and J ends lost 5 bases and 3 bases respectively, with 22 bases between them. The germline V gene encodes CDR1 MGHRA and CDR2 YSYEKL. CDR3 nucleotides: TGCGCCAGCAGCGGCCGCCCGACAACAGGGATGGCTAATGAAAAACTGTTTTTT. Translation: CASSGRPTTGMANEKLFF.

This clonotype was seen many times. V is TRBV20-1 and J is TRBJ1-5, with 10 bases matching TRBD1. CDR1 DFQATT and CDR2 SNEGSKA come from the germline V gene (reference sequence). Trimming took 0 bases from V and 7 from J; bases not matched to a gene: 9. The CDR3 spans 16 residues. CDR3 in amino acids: CSARDDGQGGGQPQHF. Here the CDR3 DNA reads TGCAGTGCTAGAGATGACGGACAGGGGGGCGGACAGCCCCAGCATTTT.

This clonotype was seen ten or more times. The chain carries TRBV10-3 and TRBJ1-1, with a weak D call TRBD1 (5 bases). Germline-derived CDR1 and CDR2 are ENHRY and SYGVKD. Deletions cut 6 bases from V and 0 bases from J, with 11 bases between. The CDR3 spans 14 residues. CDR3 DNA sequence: TGTGCCATCAGCCGGGACGGAATGAACACTGAAGCTTTCTTT. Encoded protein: CAISRDGMNTEAFF.

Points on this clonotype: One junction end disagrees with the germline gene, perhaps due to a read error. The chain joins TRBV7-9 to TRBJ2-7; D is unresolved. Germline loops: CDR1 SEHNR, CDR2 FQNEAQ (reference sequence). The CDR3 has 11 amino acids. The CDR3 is CARSLSYEQYF. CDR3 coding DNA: TGTGCCAGAAGCTTATCCTACGAGCAGTACTTC.

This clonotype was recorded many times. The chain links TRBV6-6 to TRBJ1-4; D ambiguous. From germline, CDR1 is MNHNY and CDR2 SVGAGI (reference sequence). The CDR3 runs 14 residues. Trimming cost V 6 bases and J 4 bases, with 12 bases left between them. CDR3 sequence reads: CASSYSLVNEKLFF. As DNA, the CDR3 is TGTGCCAGCAGCTACAGCTTAGTTAATGAAAAACTGTTTTTT.

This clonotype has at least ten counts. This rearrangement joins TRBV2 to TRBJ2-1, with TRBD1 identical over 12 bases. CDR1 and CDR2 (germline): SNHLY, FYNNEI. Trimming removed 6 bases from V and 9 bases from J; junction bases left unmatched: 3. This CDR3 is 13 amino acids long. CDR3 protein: CASRGTGGVEQFF. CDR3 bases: TGTGCCAGCAGGGGGACAGGGGGCGTTGAGCAGTTCTTC.

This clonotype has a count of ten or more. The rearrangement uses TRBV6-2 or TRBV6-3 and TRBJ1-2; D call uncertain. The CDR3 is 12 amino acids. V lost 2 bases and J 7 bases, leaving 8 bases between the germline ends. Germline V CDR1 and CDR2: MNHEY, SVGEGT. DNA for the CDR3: TGTGCCAGCAGTTACGGCGTTGGTGGCTACACCTTC. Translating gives CASSYGVGGYTF.